What follows describes a single T cell receptor beta chain. CDR1 is GTSNPN and CDR2 is SVGIG in the germline V gene (reference sequence). V lost 4 bases to trimming and J lost 6 bases; unmatched junction nucleotides: 8. The CDR3 length is 14 residues. Runs used v3.0 of the immunoSEQ assay and were done at survey level. This table comes from immunoSEQ multiplex PCR, and its TCRdb copy is limited to in-frame clones, with some not included. The profile shows roughly 34,000 clones, approximately 95% of them singletons. The entry originates in a study of long-term antiretroviral therapy in people with HIV.

The sequences come from unsorted PBMCs, collected around 5.3 years after starting antiretroviral therapy. The source of this sequence is a woman in her forties or fifties with HIV. The V and J genes are TRBV30 and TRBJ1-4; 7 nucleotides align to TRBD1. In nucleotides, the CDR3 is TGTGCCTGGACCCGCGGGACAGCATATGAAAAACTGTTTTTT. This gives the protein CAWTRGTAYEKLFF.